Listed below are T cell receptor beta chains from one sample, sequenced in a study of blood T cells in healthy people across ages. TCRdb redid the calling of the 5' RACE reads with MiXCR, one entry per CDR3 protein. The table shows approximately 680,000 distinct CDR3 sequences, with approximately 29% occurring only once. Source material: blood. These receptors were collected from a woman older than 75 in good health. Each CDR3 is given without its conserved first and last residue.

J: TRBJ2-1; V: TRBV5-6; CDR3: ASQGPSNEQF
J: TRBJ1-1; V: TRBV5-1; CDR3: ASSVDRVETEAF
J: TRBJ1-2; V: TRBV24-1; CDR3: ATSGQGYGYT
J: TRBJ2-1; V: TRBV4-1; CDR3: ASSIAGAGEQF
J: TRBJ1-5; V: TRBV4-3; CDR3: ASSPRTNQPQH
J: TRBJ1-1; V: TRBV5-1; CDR3: ASSLGGGEAEAF
J: TRBJ1-4; V: TRBV5-1; CDR3: ASSSGQGEEKLF
J: TRBJ1-6; V: TRBV5-1; CDR3: ASSLAPPTAGAPNNSPLH
J: TRBJ1-4; V: TRBV6-2/TRBV6-3; CDR3: ASSLDRMANEKLF
J: TRBJ2-7; V: TRBV20-1; CDR3: SASALTGSYEQY
J: TRBJ1-3; V: TRBV7-2; CDR3: ASSLARGGNTIY
J: -; V: TRBV4-1; CDR3: ASSLSHRETQY
J: TRBJ2-7; V: TRBV3-1; CDR3: ASSQDTTTYEQY
J: TRBJ1-1; V: TRBV10-3; CDR3: ASSSYENTEAF
J: TRBJ2-7; V: TRBV3-1; CDR3: ASSQDTTGGEGFSYEQY
J: TRBJ1-2; V: TRBV6-1; CDR3: ASNLEGNYGYT
J: TRBJ2-7; V: TRBV29-1; CDR3: SVVASGNIYEQY
J: TRBJ2-1; V: TRBV11-2; CDR3: ASSLDASGGIYNEQF
J: TRBJ2-6; V: TRBV25-1; CDR3: ASSVGSGGSGANVLT
J: TRBJ1-4; V: TRBV20-1; CDR3: SARGGTNEKLF
J: TRBJ2-1; V: TRBV5-1; CDR3: ASSLMSGGWMGEQF
J: TRBJ2-3; V: TRBV27; CDR3: ASREGLAGSDTQY
J: TRBJ2-3; V: TRBV29-1; CDR3: SGEVGDTQY
J: TRBJ2-5; V: TRBV29-1; CDR3: LAGERETQY
J: TRBJ2-5; V: TRBV7-8; CDR3: ASRYGTSERETQY
J: TRBJ1-4; V: TRBV27; CDR3: ASSSGPTGVEKLF
J: TRBJ1-2; V: TRBV7-2; CDR3: ASSQQAGDYGYT
J: TRBJ1-1; V: TRBV12-3/TRBV12-4; CDR3: ASRDRMAEAF